This T cell receptor beta chain is from a study of vaccination and CD4 T cells after COVID-19. On the study more broadly: The convalescent group had six males, four females, seven Caucasians, two Asians, one multiracial.

Treatment here: approximately nine-day PBMC culture with coronavirus spike peptide pools or control peptides (ViraFEST assay). An unexposed donor provided the CD4+ T cells, which were collected before the COVID-19 pandemic (2011-2018). In germline, CDR1 is DFQATT, CDR2 SNEGSKA (reference sequence). The CDR3 sequence is 15 residues long. J was trimmed by 5 bases and V by 7 bases; bases with no gene match: 14. The study, taken as a whole, reports: SARS-CoV-2-reactive clonotypes showed a nonsignificant median rise from about 22 to 38.

To note about this clonotype: Its antigen remains unknown.

At the Johns Hopkins FTIC core, DNA taken from cultured CD4+ T cells was sequenced by way of the Oncomine TCR Beta short-read assay. Genomic DNA was extracted from cultured CD4+ T cells. TCRdb re-derived calls from the PCR reads in MiXCR, one entry per CDR3 protein. The repertoire holds roughly 9,300 distinct CDR3 sequences, with under 35% as singletons. The sequenced sample was CD4+ T cells from blood, cultured in vitro. The receptor was derived from a human donor in good health. The rearrangement links TRBV20-1 to TRBJ2-5; TRBD2 agrees at 9 bases. CDR3 amino acids: CSGMAGGRAWETQYF. The CDR3 region has the DNA TGCAGTGGAATGGCTGGCGGGAGGGCCTGGGAGACCCAGTACTTC.